This T cell receptor beta chain derives from a study of CD8 T cells in Susac syndrome. Points from the study as a whole: Expansion of Susac CD8+ clones peaked in TEMRA cells and in active patients.

Details on this clonotype: Its antigen remains unidentified.

An input of 0.5 to 1 ug of RNA was subjected to reverse transcription using random hexamers. Across 54 Vbeta and 13 Jbeta, immunoSEQ multiplex PCR amplified TCR beta CDR3. MiXCR, run by TCRdb on the immunoSEQ multiplex PCR reads, gives a single entry per CDR3 protein. The sample holds 80,000 to 90,000 distinct CDR3 sequences, just under 95% seen once. The sequence was obtained from a human donor with Susac syndrome. The specimen was CD8+ T cells from PBMCs.

CDR3 residues: CASSLGLRWEGTDTQYF. The DNA of the CDR3 is TGTGCCAGCAGCTTAGGTTTAAGATGGGAGGGCACAGATACGCAGTATTTT. The rearrangement links TRBV11-2 to TRBJ2-3; maybe TRBD2 (6 bases). This CDR3 is built from 17 residues. Germline V gene data show CDR1 as SGHAT and CDR2 as FQNNGV. Trimming removed 1 base at V and 1 base at J, with 15 bases between.